This T cell receptor (beta chain) stems from a study of cytomegalovirus exposure and HLA in healthy donors (dated by TCRdb to the late 2010s). In terms of the full investigation: In an earlier analysis of approximately 500 of the donors, under 300 Gb of sequence data and 90 million to 120 million unique TCR beta sequences from 180 million or so T cells were reported. Roughly 300 gigabases of sequencing data and tens of millions of unique TCR sequences were included in an early release covering 500 to 750 HLA-typed donors. Of the 300 to 450 genotyped donors, about 80% fell in the genetic ancestry cluster associated with self-reported Caucasian donors. The study was designed to test whether signatures of past pathogen exposure could be identified by cataloging public T cell receptors. The study used immunosequencing to profile the T cell repertoires of about 670 subjects and linked those repertoires to cytomegalovirus serostatus. Along with the roughly 710-subject first cohort, a separate validation cohort of about 110 different subjects was used. To predict cytomegalovirus infection status, the study combined high-throughput TCR immunosequencing, statistical association of individual TCRs with disease status, and machine learning. A later analysis re-analyzed previously published TCR beta repertoires from 666 donors and added high-resolution HLA genotyping to study TCR occurrence patterns. Rather than drawing on any new phenotypic data, the later analysis identified candidate immune exposures from TCR beta sequences and the way those sequences occurred across donors. To decide whether each TCR beta V gene segment behaved as functional or pseudogenic, an earlier analysis of over 500 of the donors relied on high-throughput TCR beta sequencing. Donor age, sex, ethnicity and CMV serostatus were collected together with the repertoire data. In a later genetic analysis, genome-wide SNP genotypes for about 65% of the roughly 670 donors were used, and that subset was treated as a discovery cohort. All discovery cohort repertoires had been generated using a single sequencing platform. HLA typing covered class I and class II loci at four-digit resolution. Typing coverage varied by locus: 629-630 donors for A, B, C, DRB1 and DQB1; roughly 500 for DQA1; more than 600 for DPA1; 450 to 480 for DPB1. Several DR-DQ haplotypes were handled as single units for association and clustering, since linkage in the cohort was strong. On average, roughly 250,000 unique TCR beta nucleotide sequences were sequenced per donor among 350 to 400 genotyped donors of the cohort, with roughly 18% of those sequences being non-productive.

Remarks on this clone: It lacks a known antigen.

The germline V gene encodes CDR1 LGHNA and CDR2 YSLEER. Its CDR3 holds 15 amino acids, cysteine through phenylalanine. Only CDR3 DNA remains: 45 bases, in frame from the first base. The germline V and J ends show losses of 2 bases and 2 bases respectively, and no gene match explains 4 bases of the junction. The library was produced with the immunoSEQ multiplex PCR assay. The multiplex PCR relied on a mix of 60 forward primers for TCR Vbeta segments and 13 reverse primers for TCR Jbeta segments. Amplification of the CDR3 region of rearranged TCR beta genes was performed with a multiplex PCR assay on genomic DNA. Amplified TCR beta libraries were sequenced as 87-base-pair reads on the Illumina HiSeq System. The original pipeline was this. Across the roughly 670 repertoires, a later analysis counted 78 million or so unique TCR beta chains, around 11 million of which were shared by at least two donors. Raw reads were error-corrected and collapsed into unique sequences by a nearest-neighbor algorithm in which closely related sequences were merged to remove PCR and sequencing errors. Alignment of CDR3 sequences to IMGT reference sequences was used to assign V, D and J gene segments. For a sequence to be retained, a match of at least six nucleotides to both a V gene segment and a J gene segment was required. A rearrangement was called productive if the CDR3 had no stop codons and remained in frame with V and J, and every other rearrangement was called non-productive. Following IMGT convention, CDR3 was defined as the stretch from the second conserved V-encoded cysteine to the conserved J-encoded phenylalanine. The earlier analysis of some 550 of the donors excluded any sequence lacking an unambiguous match to a single V gene segment. An earlier analysis of 450 to 650 of the donors called V segments functional above 56.7% productive rearrangements and segregating when the between-donor standard deviation exceeded 5%. A statistical classification framework was built to diagnose cytomegalovirus status from the catalog of TCR beta chain sequences. In a later analysis, TCR nucleotide sequences were compared against IMGT/GENE-DB human TR gene sequences so that V and J genes could be assigned. A later analysis assigned CDR3 sequences and most-parsimonious VDJ recombination scenarios with the TCRdist pipeline. In a later analysis, each TCR beta chain was defined by its CDR3 amino acid sequence together with its V-gene family, and reads lacking a unique V-gene family were excluded. A later analysis removed nearly 600 highly shared, low-generation-probability nucleotide sequences to deal with suspected cross-contamination and a sequencing artifact. A later analysis calculated a clonal expansion index for each public chain from normalized within-repertoire ranks of inferred template counts. A later analysis computed generation probabilities with a VDJ recombination model fitted to out-of-frame rearrangements, and checked the results against IGoR. In a later analysis, hypergeometric tests were used to score TCR-TCR, TCR-HLA and TCR-CMV co-occurrence, with a repertoire-size bias correction applied to TCR pairs. In a later analysis, false discovery rates were estimated by permuting HLA or CMV assignments 20 times. In a later analysis, co-occurring TCRs were grouped with DBSCAN, and TCRdist sequence similarity was added when clustering was performed within HLA-allele-positive subsets. Repertoires with fewer than 30,000 or more than 120,000 public chains were left out of co-occurrence clustering, as were about 5 repertoires with anomalous nucleotide sharing. Held by TCRdb, this immuneACCESS table contains in-frame sequences only and omits some clones. Under half of the omission traces to an unresolved V gene where checked; the cause of the rest is unknown. That table furnishes V, J and clone size, whereas the DNA furnished D and trimming. The table for this sample lists under 200,000 clones. Together, the top ten hold 0.75% to 0.85% of the sample.

What the research found in general, with its limitations: In vitro tests confirmed that three of the cytomegalovirus-associated TCR beta chains recognize cytomegalovirus antigens. This cohort had only TCR beta chains sequenced, and the lack of alpha or paired-chain data limited which features could be detected. When HLA alleles, especially DR and DQ, strongly co-occurred, attributing TCR associations to individual alleles was difficult. In a later analysis, the rate of TCR association differed among HLA loci, with DRB1 alleles having the most associated TCRs and HLA-C alleles having the fewest. It was suggested by the authors that the approach could potentially be generalized to other disease states and immunological phenotypes. Correlated functional status among segregating V segments might reflect linkage disequilibrium, but an unknown experimental factor could not be ruled out. Because the 87-base-pair reads could not distinguish some IMGT-functional V segments, including TRBV6-2 and TRBV6-3, those segments were excluded. Compared with the approximately 720-donor mean, donors in an Asian-associated ancestry cluster had fewer N-insertions in productive TCRs, according to a later genetic analysis. At a false discovery rate of 0.05, a later analysis linked approximately 18,000 TCR beta sequences to specific HLA alleles. Sequencing depth was assumed to be roughly uniform across donors in the presence/absence analyses, though that assumption may not hold. A later analysis reported that several top co-occurrence clusters appeared linked to parvovirus B19, influenza, CMV and Epstein-Barr virus. Most TCR sequences were observed very rarely across donors, whereas some public TCRs were present in many individuals. In both the original and validation cohorts, the classifier was reported to diagnose cytomegalovirus status with high specificity and sensitivity. In a later analysis, HLA-associated TCR beta chains showed more clonal expansion and lower generation probabilities than non-associated chains that were equally common. A further reported finding was that TCR beta sequences accurately predicted the HLA-A and HLA-B alleles for most subjects in the first cohort. CMV serostatus was the only immune exposure information available for the cohort. Because some donors lacked HLA typing at each locus, the association tests relied only on the typed subset. In a later analysis, most CMV-associated TCR beta chains were found to appear HLA-restricted, with HLA associations seemingly driven largely by CMV exposure. A later genetic analysis associated a missense DCLRE1C variant with V-gene and J-gene trimming of TCR beta chains, and an independent cohort replicated the association. Some 16 rarely observed V segments, including chromosome 9 orphons, were excluded from the earlier analysis of several hundred of the donors because counts were too low. Broadly in line with IMGT annotations, most TCR beta V segments showed up in productive rearrangements about 87% or about 30% of the time in an earlier analysis of around 550 of the donors. The sequencing pipeline was judged likely to have produced a cluster of highly shared sequence variants as a technical artifact. In the study, 150 to 200 TCR beta chains were listed as associated with cytomegalovirus.

The cohort comprised 670 or so healthy bone marrow donors. Cohort members were all nominally healthy when sampled, although unrecorded immune exposures were likely present. The donor tested CMV seropositive and was one of the 289 seropositive cohort members. Every donor gave a peripheral blood sample, and the peripheral blood mononuclear cells from that sample were used for TCR beta sequencing. Genomic DNA extraction from the blood cell samples was performed with the Qiagen DNeasy Blood Extraction Kit. The chain uses TRBV4-3 and TRBJ2-5; 8 central bases correspond to TRBD2. Sequences were obtained from PBMCs. This TCR derives from a woman younger than 30 in good health and CMV-seropositive. The CDR3 reads as follows: CASSQSTGGQETQYF. Here is the DNA: TGCGCCAGCAGCCAATCCACGGGGGGGCAAGAGACCCAGTACTTC.